The clone carrying this T cell receptor (beta chain) was seen many times. The data are from a study of neurological immune-mediated disorders. Template-switch 5'RACE cDNA synthesis added a 10-nucleotide unique molecular identifier. Each CDR3 protein gets one entry after TCRdb re-called the 5' RACE reads with MiXCR. The table has roughly 27,000 distinct CDR3 sequences, more than 2% seen once. The CDR3 extends over 13 amino acids. Germline V gene data show CDR1 as SGHRS and CDR2 as YFSETQ. V lost 0 bases to trimming and J lost 5 bases, with 8 bases between them. This chain links TRBV5-1 with TRBJ1-1; D ambiguous. The receptor's source is a woman in her fifties or sixties with multiple sclerosis. Sequences were obtained from PBMCs. CDR3 nucleotide sequence: TGCGCCAGCAGCTTGGAGCTCGGTACTGAAGCTTTCTTT. It yields the protein CASSLELGTEAFF. Drawing the rest from reference TRBV5-1 and TRBJ1-1, the complete variable domain is KAGVTQTPRYLIKTRGQQVTLSCSPISGHRSVSWYQQTPGQGLQFLFEYFSETQRNKGNFPGRFSGRQFSNSRSEMNVSTLELGDSALYLCASSLELGTEAFFGQGTRLTVV.